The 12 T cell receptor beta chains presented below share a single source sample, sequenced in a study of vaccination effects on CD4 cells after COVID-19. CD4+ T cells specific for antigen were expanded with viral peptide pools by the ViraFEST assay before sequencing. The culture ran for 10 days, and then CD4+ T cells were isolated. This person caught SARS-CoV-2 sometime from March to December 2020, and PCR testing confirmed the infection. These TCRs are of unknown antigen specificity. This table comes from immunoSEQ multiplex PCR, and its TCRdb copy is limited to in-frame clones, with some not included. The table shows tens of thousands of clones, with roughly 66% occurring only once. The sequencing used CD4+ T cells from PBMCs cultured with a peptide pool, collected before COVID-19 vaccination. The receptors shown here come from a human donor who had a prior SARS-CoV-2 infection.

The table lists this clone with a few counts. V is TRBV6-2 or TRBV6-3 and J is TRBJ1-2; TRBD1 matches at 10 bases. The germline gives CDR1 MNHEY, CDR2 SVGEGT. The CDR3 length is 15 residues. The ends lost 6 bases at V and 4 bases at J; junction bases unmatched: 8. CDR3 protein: CASSNRDRGIYGYTF. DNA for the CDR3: TGTGCCAGCAGCAACCGGGACAGGGGCATCTATGGCTACACCTTC.

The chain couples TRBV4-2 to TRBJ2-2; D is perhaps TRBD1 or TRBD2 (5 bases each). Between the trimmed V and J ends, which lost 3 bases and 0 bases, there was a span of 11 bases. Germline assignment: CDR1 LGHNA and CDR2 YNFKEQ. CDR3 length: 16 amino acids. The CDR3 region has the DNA TGTGCCAGCAGCCAGAAGGGACGGTCGAACACCGGGGAGCTGTTTTTT. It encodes CASSQKGRSNTGELFF.

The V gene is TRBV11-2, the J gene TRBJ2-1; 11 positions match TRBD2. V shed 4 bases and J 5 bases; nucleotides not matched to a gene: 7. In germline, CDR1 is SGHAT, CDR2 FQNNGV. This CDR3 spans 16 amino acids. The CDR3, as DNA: TGTGCCAGCAGCTCGCGACTAGCGGGGAGGGACAATGAGCAGTTCTTC. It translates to CASSSRLAGRDNEQFF.

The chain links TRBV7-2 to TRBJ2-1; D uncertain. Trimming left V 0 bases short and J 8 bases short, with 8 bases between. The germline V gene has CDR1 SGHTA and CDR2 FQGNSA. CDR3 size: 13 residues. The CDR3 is CASSLAPSDEQFF. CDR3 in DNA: TGTGCCAGCAGCTTAGCTCCCAGCGATGAGCAGTTCTTC.

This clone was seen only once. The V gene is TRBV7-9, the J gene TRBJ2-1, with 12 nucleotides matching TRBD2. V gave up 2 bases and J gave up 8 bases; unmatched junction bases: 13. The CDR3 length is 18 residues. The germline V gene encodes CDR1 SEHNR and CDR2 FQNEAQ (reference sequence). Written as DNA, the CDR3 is TGTGCCAGCAGCTTAATGGGTATGAGACTAGCGGGAGTAGATGAGCAGTTCTTC. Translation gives CASSLMGMRLAGVDEQFF.

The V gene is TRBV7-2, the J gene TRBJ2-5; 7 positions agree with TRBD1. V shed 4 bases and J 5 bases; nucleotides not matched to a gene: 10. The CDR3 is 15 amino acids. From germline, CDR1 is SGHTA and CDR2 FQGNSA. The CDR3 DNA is TGTGCCAGCAGCTCCGGACAGGCTCGTTTGGAGACCCAGTACTTC. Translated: CASSSGQARLETQYF. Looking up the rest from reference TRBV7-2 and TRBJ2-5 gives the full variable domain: GAGVSQSPSNKVTEKGKDVELRCDPISGHTALYWYRQSLGQGLEFLIYFQGNSAPDKSGLPSDRFSAERTGGSVSTLTIQRTQQEDSAVYLCASSSGQARLETQYFGPGTRLLVL.

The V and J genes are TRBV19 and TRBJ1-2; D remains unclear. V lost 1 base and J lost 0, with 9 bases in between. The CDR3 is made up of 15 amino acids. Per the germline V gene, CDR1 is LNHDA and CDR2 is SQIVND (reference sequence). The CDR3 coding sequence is TGTGCCAGTAGTATAGTCCCGTCACCTAACTATGGCTACACCTTC. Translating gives CASSIVPSPNYGYTF.

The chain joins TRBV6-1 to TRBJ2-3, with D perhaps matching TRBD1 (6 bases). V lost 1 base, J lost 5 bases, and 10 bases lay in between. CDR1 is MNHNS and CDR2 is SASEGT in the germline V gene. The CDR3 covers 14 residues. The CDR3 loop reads CASSEDRVVDTQYF. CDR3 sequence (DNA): TGTGCCAGCAGTGAAGACAGGGTGGTAGATACGCAGTATTTT.

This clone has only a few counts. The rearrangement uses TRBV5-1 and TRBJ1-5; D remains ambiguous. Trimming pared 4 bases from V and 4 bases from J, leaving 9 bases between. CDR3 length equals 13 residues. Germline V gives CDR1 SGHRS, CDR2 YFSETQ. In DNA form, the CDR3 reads TGCGCCAGCAGCCCAACGGTTAATCAGCCCCAGCATTTT. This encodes CASSPTVNQPQHF.

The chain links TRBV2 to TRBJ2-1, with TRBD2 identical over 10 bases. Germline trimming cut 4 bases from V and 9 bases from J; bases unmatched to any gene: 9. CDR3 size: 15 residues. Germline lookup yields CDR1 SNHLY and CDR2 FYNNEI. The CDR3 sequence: CASSAVLAGELEQFF. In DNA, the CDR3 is TGTGCCAGCAGTGCTGTCCTAGCGGGAGAACTTGAGCAGTTCTTC. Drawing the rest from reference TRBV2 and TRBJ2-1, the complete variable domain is EPEVTQTPSHQVTQMGQEVILRCVPISNHLYFYWYRQILGQKVEFLVSFYNNEISEKSEIFDDQFSVERPDGSNFTLKIRSTKLEDSAMYFCASSAVLAGELEQFFGPGTRLTVL.

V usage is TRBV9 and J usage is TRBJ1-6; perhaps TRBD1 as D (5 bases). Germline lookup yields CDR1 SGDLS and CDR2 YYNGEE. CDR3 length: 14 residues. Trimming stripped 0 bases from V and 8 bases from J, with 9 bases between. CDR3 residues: CASSVDRFDSPLHF. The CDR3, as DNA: TGTGCCAGCAGCGTAGACAGGTTCGATTCACCCCTCCACTTT.

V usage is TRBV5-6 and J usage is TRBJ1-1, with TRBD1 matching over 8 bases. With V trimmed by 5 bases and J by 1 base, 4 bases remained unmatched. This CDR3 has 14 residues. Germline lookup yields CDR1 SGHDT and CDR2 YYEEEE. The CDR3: CASRRTGRNTEAFF. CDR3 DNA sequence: TGTGCCAGCAGACGGACAGGGAGGAACACTGAAGCTTTCTTT.